Each of the 28 T cell receptor beta chains below was sequenced from the same sample in a study of identical twins. MiXCR, run by TCRdb on the 5' RACE reads, gives a single entry per CDR3 protein. Of approximately 500,000 distinct CDR3 sequences listed, 13% to 15% are singletons. A further study also used this sample, focusing on yellow fever vaccine responses in identical twins.

The specimen was CD4+ T cells sorted from blood. Every receptor here comes from a woman aged 18-29 years in good health.

CDR3 loop: CASSPGAGGLSNEQFF. The CDR3 coding sequence is TGTGCCAGCAGCCCAGGAGCGGGGGGGCTTTCCAATGAGCAGTTCTTC. The rearrangement uses TRBV7-2 and TRBJ2-1; TRBD2 matches at 10 bases. The CDR3 runs 16 residues. Germline trimming cut 5 bases from V and 6 bases from J; bases unmatched to any gene: 10. Germline CDR1 is SGHTA and CDR2 is FQGNSA. The variable domain in full, with the rest retrieved from reference TRBV7-2 and TRBJ2-1, is GAGVSQSPSNKVTEKGKDVELRCDPISGHTALYWYRQSLGQGLEFLIYFQGNSAPDKSGLPSDRFSAERTGGSVSTLTIQRTQQEDSAVYLCASSPGAGGLSNEQFFGPGTRLTVL.

The genes are TRBV15 and TRBJ1-1; tentative D call: TRBD1 (6 bases). Trimming pared 3 bases from V and 11 bases from J, leaving 13 bases between. In germline, CDR1 is LNHNV, CDR2 YYDKDF (reference sequence). CDR3 length: 12 residues. CDR3 coding DNA: TGTGCCACCAGCAGGTCGGGACAAAGGGCTTTCTTT. Translating gives CATSRSGQRAFF.

In this sample, this clonotype turned up a few times. The chain recombines TRBV5-1 with TRBJ1-2; 8 bases agree with TRBD1. V was clipped by 5 bases and J by 2 bases; unmatched bases: 8. Germline loops: CDR1 SGHRS, CDR2 YFSETQ. This CDR3 region has 15 residues. The CDR3 nucleotides read TGCGCCAGCAGTGCTGACAGGGGATCCAACTATGGCTACACCTTC. Its translation: CASSADRGSNYGYTF.

This clonotype was detected a few times. The chain links TRBV29-1 to TRBJ1-5; a weak D match, TRBD1 (5 bases). Trimming left V 6 bases short and J 0 bases short, with 9 bases between. The CDR3 length is 13 residues. Germline values: CDR1 SQVTM, CDR2 ANQGSEA. The CDR3 nucleotides are TGCAGCGTCCGAGACAGTAGCAATCAGCCCCAGCATTTT. It yields the protein CSVRDSSNQPQHF.

This clonotype was observed a few times. The V call is TRBV5-1, the J call TRBJ2-3, with D unclear. CDR3 length: 16 residues. CDR1 and CDR2 (germline): SGHRS, YFSETQ. V was pared by 4 bases and J by 2 bases, with 17 bases between. CDR3 loop: CASSGEGLVATDTQYF. CDR3 sequence (DNA): TGCGCCAGCAGCGGAGAAGGGTTGGTGGCCACAGATACGCAGTATTTT.

The table lists this clonotype with a few counts. The chain links TRBV11-3 to TRBJ2-3; D might be TRBD1 (5 bases). Trimming stripped 4 bases from V and 6 bases from J, with 14 bases between. The V gene's germline CDR1 is SGHNT and CDR2 YENEEA. This CDR3 is built from 14 residues. The DNA of the CDR3 is TGTGCCAGCAGCTCCGGGCTCAGGGCGGATACGCAGTATTTT. It translates to CASSSGLRADTQYF.

This clonotype was recorded a few times. The V gene is TRBV14, the J gene TRBJ1-3, with a possible D match to TRBD1 (6 bases). CDR1 and CDR2 from the germline V gene are SGHDN and FVKESK. Trimming shortened V by 4 bases and J by 4 bases, and 8 bases separated the two germline ends. This CDR3 has 13 amino acids. The CDR3 sequence: CASSPQGGNTIYF. CDR3 in DNA: TGTGCCAGCAGCCCTCAGGGGGGAAACACCATATATTTT.

This clonotype was detected only a few times. J is TRBJ1-5 and V is TRBV19; 8 bases are shared with TRBD1. The junction had 6 bases not matched to a gene; V was cut back by 6 bases and J by 2 bases. This CDR3 is built from 15 residues. CDR1 LNHDA and CDR2 SQIVND come from the germline V gene (reference sequence). The CDR3 sequence is CASRMTTGGNQPQHF. CDR3 DNA: TGTGCCAGTAGGATGACGACAGGGGGCAATCAGCCCCAGCATTTT. Complete variable domain (other parts from reference TRBV19 and TRBJ1-5): DGGITQSPKYLFRKEGQNVTLSCEQNLNHDAMYWYRQDPGQGLRLIYYSQIVNDFQKGDIAEGYSVSREKKESFPLTVTSAQKNPTAFYLCASRMTTGGNQPQHFGDGTRLSIL.

V gene TRBV6-5 combines with J gene TRBJ1-4; D is undetermined. The germline gives CDR1 MNHEY, CDR2 SVGAGI. This CDR3 has 12 amino acids. V gave up 5 bases and J gave up 8 bases, with 9 bases separating them. CDR3 coding DNA: TGTGCCAGCAGTACCGGTGGGGAAAAACTGTTTTTT. As protein: CASSTGGEKLFF.

CDR3 in amino acids: CASSRGLGGTDTQYF. Written as DNA, the CDR3 is TGTGCCAGTAGTCGCGGCCTCGGGGGCACAGATACGCAGTATTTT. This sequence joins TRBV2 and TRBJ2-3; D might be TRBD2 (5 bases). V was shortened by 9 bases and J by 1 base, with 17 bases between the two germline ends. The germline V gene encodes CDR1 SNHLY and CDR2 FYNNEI. The CDR3 loop spans 15 amino acids.

The rearrangement links TRBV28 to TRBJ2-7; D not resolved. Trimming cost V 5 bases and J 3 bases, with 14 bases left between them. CDR3 length equals 14 residues. CDR1 and CDR2 from the germline V gene are MDHEN and SYDVKM. The CDR3, as DNA: TGTGCCAGCAGTCCCTCCGGGCCCGGCTACGAGCAGTACTTC. This encodes CASSPSGPGYEQYF. Full variable domain (outside the CDR3, taken from reference TRBV28 and TRBJ2-7): DVKVTQSSRYLVKRTGEKVFLECVQDMDHENMFWYRQDPGLGLRLIYFSYDVKMKEKGDIPEGYSVSREKKERFSLILESASTNQTSMYLCASSPSGPGYEQYFGPGTRLTVT.

This clonotype appeared a few times. This chain uses TRBV12-5 with TRBJ2-5, with a tentative D call TRBD2 (6 bases). CDR1 is LGHNT and CDR2 is FRNRAP in the germline V gene. The CDR3 contains 13 residues. V dropped 5 bases and J dropped 4 bases, with 11 bases sitting between them. CDR3 nucleotides: TGTGCTAGTGGTCCGGTGGGGGGAGAGACCCAGTACTTC. Translated: CASGPVGGETQYF.

The rearrangement joins TRBV12-3 or TRBV12-4 to TRBJ1-2; unclear D gene. V dropped 4 bases and J dropped 4 bases, with 16 bases sitting between them. This CDR3 is built from 15 residues. The CDR3 here is CASSSRTSGSYGYTF. The DNA of the CDR3 is TGTGCCAGCAGTTCCAGGACTAGCGGGAGCTATGGCTACACCTTC.

The V gene is TRBV9, the J gene TRBJ2-5, with 7 nucleotides matching TRBD2. The CDR3 spans 14 residues. J lost 3 bases, V lost 0 bases, and 2 bases had no gene match. Germline CDR1 and CDR2: SGDLS and YYNGEE. The CDR3 is CASSVASGEETQYF. In DNA, the CDR3 is TGTGCCAGCAGCGTAGCAAGCGGGGAAGAGACCCAGTACTTC.

The V call is TRBV7-2, the J call TRBJ2-7, with no clear D. Trimming shortened V by 1 base and J by 2 bases, and 15 bases separated the two germline ends. This CDR3 spans 16 amino acids. Germline V gene lookup returns CDR1 SGHTA and CDR2 FQGNSA. The CDR3 region is CASSLEGSSIPYEQYF. CDR3 DNA sequence: TGTGCCAGCAGCTTAGAAGGTTCCAGTATTCCCTACGAGCAGTACTTC.

The gene calls are TRBV4-2 and TRBJ1-4, with 10 bases aligning to TRBD1. Germline V CDR1 and CDR2: LGHNA, YNFKEQ. There are 18 residues in the CDR3. V gave up 2 bases and J gave up 0 bases; unmatched junction bases: 6. The CDR3 DNA follows: TGTGCCAGCAGCCAACGAGGACAGGGGGACCCAACTAATGAAAAACTGTTTTTT. It specifies CASSQRGQGDPTNEKLFF.

The chain links TRBV20-1 to TRBJ2-3; 8 bases map to TRBD2. V gave up 3 bases and J gave up 4 bases; unmatched junction bases: 12. This CDR3 spans 16 amino acids. Germline loops: CDR1 DFQATT, CDR2 SNEGSKA (reference sequence). The CDR3 loop reads CSASRVAGPTADTQYF. Written as DNA, the CDR3 is TGCAGTGCTAGTCGGGTAGCGGGGCCCACCGCAGATACGCAGTATTTT.

The chain couples TRBV20-1 to TRBJ2-3; 9 bases map to TRBD1. Germline V gives CDR1 DFQATT, CDR2 SNEGSKA (reference sequence). This CDR3 comprises 15 residues. J was trimmed by 5 bases and V by 2 bases; bases with no gene match: 8. The CDR3 loop reads CSARSPGQGIDTQYF. CDR3 in DNA: TGCAGTGCTAGATCCCCGGGACAGGGAATAGATACGCAGTATTTT.

This clonotype has more than one count but fewer than ten. The V call is TRBV12-3 or TRBV12-4, the J call TRBJ1-4; TRBD1 matches at 8 bases. V shed 2 bases and J 7 bases; nucleotides not matched to a gene: 9. The CDR3 consists of 16 residues. The CDR3 DNA sequence: TGTGCCAGCAGTTTACATTCGACAGGGGTTAGTGAAAAACTGTTTTTT. It yields the protein CASSLHSTGVSEKLFF.

The rearrangement uses TRBV20-1 and TRBJ1-1, with D unclear. Trimming pared 6 bases from V and 1 base from J, leaving 9 bases between. Germline V gene sequence: CDR1 DFQATT, CDR2 SNEGSKA (reference sequence). This CDR3 comprises 12 residues. The CDR3 DNA sequence: TGCAGTGCCCTCCCCAAGAACACTGAAGCTTTCTTT. Translated, it gives CSALPKNTEAFF.

This clonotype was counted between two and nine times. J is TRBJ2-2 and V is TRBV7-3, with 13 positions matching TRBD2. The V gene end was trimmed by 2 bases and the J gene end by 7 bases; junction bases not matched to a gene: 4. Per the germline V gene, CDR1 is SGHTA and CDR2 is FQGTGA. The CDR3 is made up of 16 amino acids. The CDR3: CASSLGLAGVGGELFF. As DNA, the CDR3 is TGTGCCAGCAGCTTAGGACTAGCGGGAGTTGGCGGGGAGCTGTTTTTT.

V is TRBV7-9 and J is TRBJ1-5; 8 bases agree with TRBD1. V shed 5 bases, J shed 7 bases, and the junction held 13 bases outside the gene matches. This CDR3 spans 16 amino acids. Germline CDR1 SEHNR, CDR2 FQNEAQ (reference sequence). DNA of the CDR3: TGTGCCAGCAGCCCCTCAACGACAGGGGTGGGACAGCCCCAGCATTTT. It codes for CASSPSTTGVGQPQHF.

This clonotype was seen more than once but under ten times. The chain couples TRBV12-3 or TRBV12-4 to TRBJ2-5; perhaps TRBD2 as D (6 bases). Trimming left V 1 base short and J 5 bases short, with 14 bases between. CDR3 length equals 15 residues. The CDR3 sequence is CASSLVETRRETQYF. In DNA, the CDR3 is TGTGCCAGCAGTTTAGTGGAGACTAGAAGGGAGACCCAGTACTTC.

The chain employs TRBV15 and TRBJ1-2; D is perhaps TRBD1 (6 bases). The CDR3 has 14 residues. Germline V CDR1 and CDR2: LNHNV, YYDKDF (reference sequence). The V gene lost 5 bases and the J gene lost 0 bases, with 10 bases spanning the gap. The CDR3 DNA follows: TGTGCCACCAGCCGCCGGGACACTAACTATGGCTACACCTTC. Translated: CATSRRDTNYGYTF.

The V call is TRBV20-1, the J call TRBJ2-1; TRBD2 is a possible D gene (6 bases). Germline-derived CDR1 and CDR2 are DFQATT and SNEGSKA (reference sequence). The V gene lost 0 bases and the J gene lost 5 bases, with 14 bases spanning the gap. The CDR3 extends over 15 amino acids. The CDR3 nucleotides are TGCAGTGCTAGAGATGAGACTAGTTTCAACAATGAGCAGTTCTTC. This codes for CSARDETSFNNEQFF.

This chain uses TRBV5-1 with TRBJ2-7; D remains ambiguous. Trimming took 4 bases from V and 4 from J, leaving 15 bases between them. This CDR3 has 14 residues. Per the germline V gene, CDR1 is SGHRS and CDR2 is YFSETQ. The CDR3, as DNA: TGCGCCAGCAGCCTCCCCGGGCTGGTTTACGAGCAGTACTTC. This gives the protein CASSLPGLVYEQYF. The full variable domain, with the rest looked up from reference TRBV5-1 and TRBJ2-7, is KAGVTQTPRYLIKTRGQQVTLSCSPISGHRSVSWYQQTPGQGLQFLFEYFSETQRNKGNFPGRFSGRQFSNSRSEMNVSTLELGDSALYLCASSLPGLVYEQYFGPGTRLTVT.

The rearrangement uses TRBV12-5 and TRBJ2-1, with 7 bases lining up with TRBD1. This CDR3 comprises 16 residues. Germline values: CDR1 LGHNT, CDR2 FRNRAP. V lost 0 bases to trimming and J lost 6 bases; unmatched junction nucleotides: 8. The CDR3 nucleotides read TGTGCTAGTGGTTTGGTACTTGCGGCAGGGGGCAATGAGCAGTTCTTC. Its protein product is CASGLVLAAGGNEQFF.

The chain links TRBV2 to TRBJ2-5; D not certain. This CDR3 is 11 amino acids long. Per the germline V gene, CDR1 is SNHLY and CDR2 is FYNNEI. Trimming cost V 8 bases and J 2 bases, with 6 bases left between them. The CDR3: CASAYQETQYF. In DNA form, the CDR3 reads TGTGCCAGCGCCTATCAAGAGACCCAGTACTTC.